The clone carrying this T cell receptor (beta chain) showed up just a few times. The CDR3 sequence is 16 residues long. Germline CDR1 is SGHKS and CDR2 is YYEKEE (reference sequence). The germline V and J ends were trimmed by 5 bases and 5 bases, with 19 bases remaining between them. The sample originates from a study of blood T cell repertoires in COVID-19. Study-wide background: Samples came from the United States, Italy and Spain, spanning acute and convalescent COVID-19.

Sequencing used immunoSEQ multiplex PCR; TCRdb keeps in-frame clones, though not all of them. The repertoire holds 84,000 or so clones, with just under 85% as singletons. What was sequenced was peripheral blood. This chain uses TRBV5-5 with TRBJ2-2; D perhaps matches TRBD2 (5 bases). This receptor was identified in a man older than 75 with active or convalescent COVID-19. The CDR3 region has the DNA TGTGCCAGCAGTGTTAGCGCCTCCCCGGGTACCGGGGAGCTGTTTTTT. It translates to CASSVSASPGTGELFF.